Shown below are 29 T cell receptor beta chains from a single sample sequenced in a study of identical twins. TCRdb redid the calling of the 5' RACE reads with MiXCR, one entry per CDR3 protein. The data show 200,000 to 250,000 distinct CDR3 sequences, about 13% seen once. The sample was also linked to a second study, of yellow fever vaccine responses in identical twins.

Sequenced: memory (CD45RO+) T cells sorted from blood. Receptors originate from a woman younger than 30 in good health.

A few counts support this clonotype. With a much larger clone just one base away, this may be a read error. V usage is TRBV7-9 and J usage is TRBJ2-7; no clear D gene. The CDR3 loop spans 13 amino acids. From germline, CDR1 is SEHNR and CDR2 FQNEAQ (reference sequence). V was cut by 1 base and J by 0 bases, with 4 bases left in between. The CDR3 sequence is CASSLDISYEQYF. CDR3 sequence (DNA): TGTGCCAGCAGCTTAGACATCTCCTACGAGCAGTACTTC.

The V gene is TRBV23-1, the J gene TRBJ2-7; D uncertain. TRBV23-1 is placed among ORFs of uncertain function. V gave up 6 bases and J gave up 0 bases, with 15 bases separating them. The CDR3 has 15 amino acids. The CDR3 loop is CASRDTENDSYEQYF. The CDR3 bases are TGCGCCAGCAGAGATACTGAGAATGACTCCTACGAGCAGTACTTC.

This sequence joins TRBV13 and TRBJ2-7; 9 positions match TRBD1. V gave up 2 bases and J gave up 2 bases; unmatched junction bases: 13. In germline, CDR1 is PRHDT, CDR2 FYEKMQ (reference sequence). This CDR3 is 18 amino acids long. The CDR3 region is CASSLQTGQGRRAYEQYF. CDR3 in DNA: TGTGCCAGCAGCTTACAAACGGGACAGGGACGTAGAGCCTACGAGCAGTACTTC.

This clonotype was seen more than once but under ten times. The CDR3 DNA reads TGTGCCAGCAGTTTCGGCCCAGACCAGTACTTC. Translating gives CASSFGPDQYF. This chain joins TRBV28 and TRBJ2-5; no reliable D call. Germline V gene sequence: CDR1 MDHEN, CDR2 SYDVKM. This CDR3 has 11 amino acids. The V end lost 3 bases, the J end lost 10 bases, and 9 bases lay between the germline ends.

J is TRBJ2-1 and V is TRBV4-3, with D uncertain. Germline V gene lookup returns CDR1 LGHNA and CDR2 YSLEER. The CDR3 is 14 residues long. V was clipped by 4 bases and J by 5 bases, with 12 bases between them. The CDR3 DNA sequence: TGCGCCAGCAGCCTAGGGCCTACCCACAATGAGCAGTTCTTC. This codes for CASSLGPTHNEQFF.

This clonotype appeared a few times. The V gene is TRBV6-2 or TRBV6-3, the J gene TRBJ2-5, with unresolved D. V was trimmed by 2 bases and J by 2 bases, leaving 6 bases between them. The CDR3 consists of 13 residues. Per the germline V gene, CDR1 is MNHEY and CDR2 is SVGEGT. CDR3 coding DNA: TGTGCCAGCAGTTACGGACCGCAAGAGACCCAGTACTTC. Protein: CASSYGPQETQYF.

The V and J genes are TRBV9 and TRBJ2-3; tentatively, D is TRBD1 (5 bases). The CDR3 totals 15 residues. Germline V gene sequence: CDR1 SGDLS, CDR2 YYNGEE. The germline V and J ends were trimmed by 3 bases and 0 bases, with 11 bases remaining between them. CDR3 amino acids: CASSATGHSTDTQYF. The CDR3 DNA reads as TGTGCCAGCAGCGCAACAGGACACAGCACAGATACGCAGTATTTT.

In its sample, this clonotype was seen a few times. The chain carries TRBV19 and TRBJ2-4; TRBD2 matches at 9 bases. The CDR3 extends over 19 amino acids. V lost 6 bases to trimming and J lost 0 bases; unmatched junction nucleotides: 15. The germline CDR1 and CDR2 sequences are LNHDA and SQIVND (reference sequence). The CDR3 nucleotides read TGTGCCAGTAGGGCCGAGCGGGGGGAGAACCAGATAGCCAAAAACATTCAGTACTTC. This gives the protein CASRAERGENQIAKNIQYF.

This clonotype was seen a few times. Germline and junction disagree at one end, which may indicate a read error. The V gene is TRBV24-1, the J gene TRBJ2-7; TRBD1 might be the D (6 bases). Per germline, CDR1 KGHDR and CDR2 SFDVKD. The CDR3 has 16 residues. The CDR3 sequence is CAASDLPSGADYEQYF. CDR3 DNA sequence: TGTGCCGCCAGTGATCTCCCCTCAGGGGCCGACTACGAGCAGTACTTC.

This clonotype was observed many times. The chain has TRBV4-3 and TRBJ1-1, with unresolved D. CDR1 and CDR2 from the germline V gene are LGHNA and YSLEER. V was trimmed by 3 bases and J by 0 bases, leaving 8 bases between them. The length of the CDR3 is 14 residues. The CDR3 nucleotides are TGCGCCAGCAGCCAGGGTGGGGTGAACACTGAAGCTTTCTTT. Encoded protein: CASSQGGVNTEAFF.

This chain connects TRBV15 to TRBJ2-3, with D possibly matching TRBD2 (6 bases). V lost 1 base to trimming and J lost 3 bases, with 11 bases between them. CDR3 length: 15 amino acids. Germline-derived CDR1 and CDR2 are LNHNV and YYDKDF (reference sequence). Here the CDR3 reads CATSRGGTETDTQYF. The CDR3 bases are TGTGCCACCAGCAGAGGCGGGACTGAGACAGATACGCAGTATTTT.

J is TRBJ2-1 and V is TRBV18; D is perhaps TRBD1 or TRBD2 (6 bases each). The CDR3 loop spans 14 amino acids. The germline V gene has CDR1 KGHSH and CDR2 LQKENI. V was trimmed by 8 bases and J by 4 bases, leaving 15 bases between them. CDR3: CASLGQGRYNEQFF. CDR3 DNA sequence: TGTGCCAGCCTTGGTCAGGGGAGGTACAATGAGCAGTTCTTC. The whole variable domain, remainder taken from reference TRBV18 and TRBJ2-1, is NAGVMQNPRHLVRRRGQEARLRCSPMKGHSHVYWYRQLPEEGLKFMVYLQKENIIDESGMPKERFSAEFPKEGPSILRIQQVVRGDSAAYFCASLGQGRYNEQFFGPGTRLTVL.

This clonotype was seen many times. This chain connects TRBV5-1 to TRBJ2-7, with 10 bases that match TRBD2. V was pared by 4 bases and J by 1 base, with 2 bases of the junction left unmatched. Germline V gene lookup returns CDR1 SGHRS and CDR2 YFSETQ. The CDR3 spans 14 residues. CDR3 loop: CASSRTSGSYEQYF. The CDR3 bases are TGCGCCAGCAGCAGGACTAGCGGATCCTACGAGCAGTACTTC. The whole variable domain, filled in from reference TRBV5-1 and TRBJ2-7, reads KAGVTQTPRYLIKTRGQQVTLSCSPISGHRSVSWYQQTPGQGLQFLFEYFSETQRNKGNFPGRFSGRQFSNSRSEMNVSTLELGDSALYLCASSRTSGSYEQYFGPGTRLTVT.

This clonotype was observed a few times. The chain uses TRBV20-1 and TRBJ1-2, with D perhaps TRBD1 (5 bases). Germline V CDR1 and CDR2: DFQATT, SNEGSKA (reference sequence). Trimming stripped 5 bases from V and 8 bases from J, with 21 bases between. This CDR3 has 14 residues. This CDR3 reads CSAPRDLRAGGYTF. The CDR3 DNA is TGCAGTGCTCCGCGGGACCTCAGGGCGGGGGGCTACACCTTC.

This clonotype has at least ten counts. The chain carries TRBV5-1 and TRBJ2-3, with D perhaps given as TRBD1 or TRBD2 (5 bases each). Germline assignment: CDR1 SGHRS and CDR2 YFSETQ. There are 14 residues in the CDR3. V was trimmed by 4 bases and J by 5 bases, leaving 14 bases between them. The CDR3 DNA reads as TGCGCCAGCAGCCTGTTTGGGGGACGAGATACGCAGTATTTT. It translates to CASSLFGGRDTQYF.

Comments on this clonotype: This could be a read error, since a much larger clone is one nucleotide away. This chain uses TRBV7-9 with TRBJ2-7; no firm D call. Germline CDR1 reads SEHNR; CDR2 reads FQNEAQ (reference sequence). CDR3 length: 16 amino acids. V was trimmed by 3 bases and J by 3 bases, leaving 18 bases between them. In DNA form, the CDR3 reads TGTGCCAGCAGCTTCCCCCCCGAGGAAAAAAACTACGAGCAGTACTTC. As protein: CASSFPPEEKNYEQYF.

This clonotype came up many times. This sequence joins TRBV2 and TRBJ1-1; 10 bases line up with TRBD1. J gave up 1 base and V 8 bases, and 4 bases lay outside the gene matches. Germline-derived CDR1 and CDR2 are SNHLY and FYNNEI. The length of the CDR3 is 14 residues. DNA for the CDR3: TGTGCCAGCGGGGGACAGGGGTGGAACACTGAAGCTTTCTTT. Translating gives CASGGQGWNTEAFF.

This chain connects TRBV12-3 or TRBV12-4 to TRBJ2-1; no definite D call. This CDR3 is built from 18 residues. The V gene lost 1 base and the J gene lost 4 bases, with 20 bases spanning the gap. The CDR3 DNA reads TGTGCCAGCAGTTTAGGTTTCATGCGCAGCTCGGATTACAATGAGCAGTTCTTC. Encoded protein: CASSLGFMRSSDYNEQFF.

At least ten counts were recorded for this clonotype. The chain couples TRBV6-4 to TRBJ2-3, with D possibly matching TRBD2 (6 bases). Trimming took 5 bases from V and 1 from J, leaving 16 bases between them. Per the germline V gene, CDR1 is MRHNA and CDR2 is SNTAGT. CDR3 length equals 16 residues. The CDR3 DNA reads as TGTGCCAGCAGTCACAAAACGGGGGACGGCACAGATACGCAGTATTTT. This codes for CASSHKTGDGTDTQYF.

This chain joins TRBV5-1 and TRBJ2-7, with D possibly matching TRBD2 (6 bases). The CDR3 is 16 residues long. Trimming left V 0 bases short and J 3 bases short, with 16 bases between. Germline V gene data show CDR1 as SGHRS and CDR2 as YFSETQ. The CDR3 is CASSLESAGKGYEQYF. For the CDR3, the DNA is TGCGCCAGCAGCTTGGAGAGTGCGGGGAAGGGCTACGAGCAGTACTTC.

The chain is built from TRBV5-5 and TRBJ2-5; 7 bases match TRBD1. Germline trimming cut 1 base from V and 4 bases from J; bases unmatched to any gene: 4. Germline-derived CDR1 and CDR2 are SGHKS and YYEKEE (reference sequence). The CDR3 runs 14 residues. This CDR3 reads CASSLIGGVETQYF. In nucleotides, the CDR3 is TGTGCCAGCAGCTTGATAGGGGGCGTAGAGACCCAGTACTTC.

This clonotype was seen at least ten times. This chain connects TRBV10-3 to TRBJ2-5; 7 positions agree with TRBD2. Germline V lookup: CDR1 ENHRY, CDR2 SYGVKD. The CDR3 spans 14 residues. Trimming at V came to 4 bases and at J to 1 base, leaving 3 bases not matched to a gene. The CDR3 reads CAISGGLLQETQYF. As DNA, the CDR3 is TGTGCCATCAGTGGGGGACTACTCCAAGAGACCCAGTACTTC.

This clonotype was recorded at least ten times. The rearrangement links TRBV6-1 to TRBJ1-1; TRBD1 aligns across 9 bases. J gave up 2 bases and V 6 bases, and 4 bases lay outside the gene matches. CDR3 length: 14 amino acids. Germline values: CDR1 MNHNS, CDR2 SASEGT. This CDR3 is CASREDRGNTEAFF. The CDR3 nucleotides read TGTGCCAGCAGGGAGGACAGGGGAAACACTGAAGCTTTCTTT.

Many counts were recorded for this clonotype. As DNA, the CDR3 is TGCAGTGCCCCGGCGGCCAAAAACATTCAGTACTTC. Translation: CSAPAAKNIQYF. This chain connects TRBV20-1 to TRBJ2-4; D unresolved. V shed 6 bases and J shed 1 base, with 7 bases lying between them. CDR1 is DFQATT and CDR2 is SNEGSKA in the germline V gene (reference sequence). The CDR3 has 12 amino acids.

There are a few counts of this clonotype. V and J are TRBV18 and TRBJ2-1; the D is unclear. The CDR3 length is 13 residues. Trimming stripped 4 bases from V and 4 bases from J, with 8 bases between. Germline V gene sequence: CDR1 KGHSH, CDR2 LQKENI. The chain's CDR3 is CASSRDNYNEQFF. In nucleotides, the CDR3 is TGTGCCAGCTCACGAGACAATTACAATGAGCAGTTCTTC.

This chain connects TRBV6-2 or TRBV6-3 to TRBJ2-7; D is uncertain. The V gene lost 2 bases and the J gene lost 2 bases, with 10 bases spanning the gap. This CDR3 comprises 14 residues. Per germline, CDR1 MNHEY and CDR2 SVGEGT. Here the CDR3 DNA reads TGTGCCAGCAGTTACGGCGGCGTGGCCTACGAGCAGTACTTC. Its translation: CASSYGGVAYEQYF.

The chain joins TRBV4-3 to TRBJ2-2; TRBD2 aligns across 8 bases. The CDR3 consists of 18 residues. In germline, CDR1 is LGHNA, CDR2 YSLEER. V dropped 0 bases and J dropped 0; count of bases not matched to a gene: 6. CDR3 bases: TGCGCCAGCAGCCAAGATTTTGCGGGGGGTTCGAACACCGGGGAGCTGTTTTTT. It yields the protein CASSQDFAGGSNTGELFF.

This clonotype turned up a few times. The gene calls are TRBV12-3 or TRBV12-4 and TRBJ2-7, with TRBD2 matching over 9 bases. This CDR3 has 17 residues. The junction had 10 bases not matched to a gene; V was cut back by 1 base and J by 3 bases. CDR3 DNA sequence: TGTGCCAGCAGTTTAGGGGGACTAGCTGGAGGGCACTACGAGCAGTACTTC. Its translation: CASSLGGLAGGHYEQYF.

The chain has TRBV18 and TRBJ2-6; tentatively, D is TRBD1 or TRBD2 (5 bases each). Trimming took 0 bases from V and 2 from J, leaving 5 bases between them. Germline assignment: CDR1 KGHSH and CDR2 LQKENI. The CDR3 totals 15 residues. The CDR3 protein is CASSPPGAGANVLTF. In DNA, the CDR3 is TGTGCCAGCTCACCACCGGGGGCTGGGGCCAACGTCCTGACTTTC. Filled out from reference TRBV18 and TRBJ2-6, the complete variable domain reads NAGVMQNPRHLVRRRGQEARLRCSPMKGHSHVYWYRQLPEEGLKFMVYLQKENIIDESGMPKERFSAEFPKEGPSILRIQQVVRGDSAAYFCASSPPGAGANVLTFGAGSRLTVL.